This T cell receptor beta chain is from a study of PD-L1 blockade in urothelial cancer. Whole-study context: Every 3 weeks, patients received intravenous atezolizumab 1,200 mg, beginning 2014. Males with urothelial cancer arising in the bladder constituted most of the 29 patients. Blood-derived samples held a median around 140,000 T cells.

Time point in this sample: pretreatment peripheral blood. Individual patients had between 1 and 8 samples, taken pretreatment and on-treatment. Some clones are missing from TCRdb's copy, which holds only in-frame ones; the method was immunoSEQ multiplex PCR. Here the sample spans tens of thousands of clones, under 90% being singletons. With 6 bases clipped from V and 7 bases from J, the junction kept 11 bases outside the gene matches. The CDR3 runs to 14 residues. Germline loops: CDR1 LNHDA, CDR2 SQIVND (reference sequence). The J gene is TRBJ1-2, the V gene TRBV19; 7 nucleotides match TRBD1. The sequence was obtained from a man between 60 and 70 years old with urothelial cancer. Specimen: PBMCs, collected around atezolizumab (anti-PD-L1) treatment. The CDR3: CASRGDRSHLGYTF. The CDR3 DNA reads TGTGCCAGTAGGGGGGACAGATCCCACCTTGGCTACACCTTC.